Included here is one T cell receptor beta chain sequence, with context. Its antigen has not been determined. Base qualities are missing; no much larger clone stands one base away. This sample was taken from a study of T cell responses to AZD1222 COVID-19 vaccine (dated by TCRdb to the early 2020s). In the study overall: A total of approximately 230 trial participants underwent TCR sequencing, of whom around 200 received two doses of AZD1222 and about 25 received two doses of the MenACWY control vaccine. Trial participants were enrolled by age into subgroups of 18-55, 56-69 and 70-plus years, and around 150, 28 and 57 TCR-sequenced participants, respectively, were included in these subgroups.

Study-wide conclusions, independent of this receptor: In the small 56-69-year group, the increase in depth fell short of significance, most likely because of low power. Nearly half of unique spike-specific TCRs reportedly recognized epitopes outside regions mutated in the B.1.351 and B.1.1.7 variants. After two AZD1222 doses, spike-specific TCR breadth and depth were significantly higher than at day 0 and than in MenACWY recipients. CD4 TCRs associated with the vaccine covered the entire spike protein, and the dominant responses were in regions 160-218 and 743-854. Conclusions about previously exposed vaccinees are limited, since just a handful of AZD1222 recipients were seropositive for SARS-CoV-2 at baseline. Because no samples from the day 14 peak response were available, repertoires could be characterized only after the peak T cell response. Participants were mostly white British and included more females than males, and it was suggested by the authors that clonal diversity may have been underestimated.

V is pared back by 2 bases and J by 4 bases, with 14 bases lying between the germline termini. CDR1 and CDR2 were assigned from the germline V gene (reference sequence) as LNHNV and YYDKDF. The CDR3 runs 16 amino acids, cysteine and phenylalanine included. Only the CDR3 region is kept as DNA, spanning 48 bases read in frame from base 1. The CDR3 regions of human TCRbeta chains were analyzed by immunosequencing. Processing in the source paper ran as follows. TCRs in the repertoires were matched against a reference library of SARS-CoV-2-specific TCRs that had been generated with the MIRA antigen-specificity platform. Breadth was defined as the fraction of unique TCRs that were SARS-CoV-2-associated. Depth was defined as the fraction of total T cells that were SARS-CoV-2-associated. Each spike-specific TCR was assigned to its reactive spike region and to a CD4 or CD8 class using the MIRA data. Log10-transformed breadth and depth values were compared by one-way ANOVA with Sidak's multiple comparisons tests. Imported from immuneACCESS, the table was reduced by TCRdb to in-frame sequences with V and J called. These copies leave out some clones; in studies compared against another copy, an unresolved V gene accounts for under half, and the cause of the remainder is not known. V, J and clone size reflect that table, while D and trimming were determined from the DNA. Within this sample are 65,000 to 70,000 clones, with about four fifths of them counted one time only. Roughly 6% of the sample is taken by the ten largest.

The time point label corresponds to: about 28 days (+/-7) after the second vaccine dose. AZD1222 recipients given second doses at about 4 weeks or at about 12 weeks were pooled, since spike-specific TCR depth and breadth were not found to differ between the two schedules. The vaccinee samples were drawn from two UK trials, COV001 and COV002, one of which was a single-blind randomized controlled phase 2/3 trial testing AZD1222 (ChAdOx1 nCoV-19) in healthy adults. For TCRbeta chain sequencing, PBMC samples from trial participants were taken at day 0 and at day 28 after the second dose. The chain is assembled from TRBV15 and TRBJ2-2, with no reliable assignment of the D segment. The material sequenced was peripheral blood, taken 28 days after the second AZD1222 dose. This receptor was obtained from an adult who received the AZD1222 COVID-19 vaccine. The CDR3 protein: CATSRSHGRSTGELFF. The nucleotide sequence reads as follows: TGTGCCACCAGCAGATCACACGGGCGTAGCACCGGGGAGCTGTTTTTT.